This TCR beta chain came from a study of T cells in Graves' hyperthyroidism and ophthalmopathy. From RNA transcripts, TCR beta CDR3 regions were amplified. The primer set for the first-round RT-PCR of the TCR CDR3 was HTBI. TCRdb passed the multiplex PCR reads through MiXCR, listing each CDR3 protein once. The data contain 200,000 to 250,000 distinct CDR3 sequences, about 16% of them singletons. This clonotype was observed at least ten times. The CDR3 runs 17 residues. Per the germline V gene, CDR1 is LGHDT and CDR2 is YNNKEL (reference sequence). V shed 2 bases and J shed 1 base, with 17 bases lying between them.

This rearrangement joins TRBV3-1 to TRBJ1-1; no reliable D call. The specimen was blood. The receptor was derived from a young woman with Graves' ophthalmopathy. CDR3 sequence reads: CASSQTPYRGENTEAFF. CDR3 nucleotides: TGTGCCAGCAGCCAAACCCCCTATCGGGGAGAGAACACTGAAGCTTTCTTT.